What follows is one TCR beta chain and its context. TCRdb's table, derived via immunoSEQ multiplex PCR, lists solely in-frame clones and lacks some. The table shows 150,000 to 200,000 clones, with about 85% occurring only once. This entry comes from a study of cytomegalovirus exposure and HLA in healthy donors. The germline gives CDR1 MNHEY, CDR2 SMNVEV (reference sequence). Trimming left V 6 bases short and J 2 bases short, with 11 bases between. The CDR3 is made up of 13 amino acids. The source is a man aged 18 to 29 in good health and CMV-seropositive. Sequences were obtained from PBMCs. The chain couples TRBV27 to TRBJ2-7; no firm D call. The CDR3 loop reads CASRRRGTYEQYF. The CDR3 bases are TGTGCCAGCAGGCGCCGAGGTACCTACGAGCAGTACTTC.